Below are 4 T cell receptor beta chains sequenced from a single sample in a study of T cells in Graves' hyperthyroidism and ophthalmopathy. There were TCR beta CDR3 regions amplified from RNA transcripts. During a first-round RT-PCR of the TCR CDR3, the HTBI primer set was used. In TCRdb, the multiplex PCR reads were re-called with MiXCR into one record per CDR3 protein. Of about 640,000 distinct CDR3 sequences in the sample, around 21% were seen once. Source material: blood. The receptors were gathered from a man aged 25 to 40 with Graves' ophthalmopathy.

There are many counts of this clonotype. This chain uses TRBV10-3 with TRBJ1-3, with a tentative D call TRBD1 (5 bases). CDR1 ENHRY and CDR2 SYGVKD come from the germline V gene. The CDR3 extends over 15 amino acids. The ends were cut back, 0 bases at V and 4 bases at J, with 10 bases in the middle. CDR3: CAISESKGSGNTIYF. CDR3 DNA sequence: TGTGCCATCAGTGAGTCGAAGGGGTCCGGAAACACCATATATTTT.

In this sample, this clonotype turned up many times. This sequence joins TRBV6-1 and TRBJ1-1; maybe TRBD1 (5 bases). The V and J ends lost 6 bases and 4 bases respectively, with 24 bases between them. This CDR3 contains 17 residues. Germline values: CDR1 MNHNS, CDR2 SASEGT. CDR3 protein: CASRRGERLQGATEAFF. CDR3 in DNA: TGTGCCAGCAGAAGGGGAGAGCGGCTTCAAGGAGCCACTGAAGCTTTCTTT.

The sample holds many counts of this clonotype. The rearrangement links TRBV20-1 to TRBJ1-1; tentative D call: TRBD1 (5 bases). V was pared by 3 bases and J by 3 bases, with 14 bases between. The germline V gene has CDR1 DFQATT and CDR2 SNEGSKA (reference sequence). The CDR3 consists of 14 residues. This chain's CDR3 is CSARDLRVDTEAFF. CDR3 bases: TGCAGTGCTAGGGACCTCAGGGTTGACACTGAAGCTTTCTTT.

V and J are TRBV18 and TRBJ1-6, with 7 bases matching TRBD1. V lost 2 bases and J lost 0; bases outside the gene matches: 7. The CDR3 loop spans 18 amino acids. Germline V gene sequence: CDR1 KGHSH, CDR2 LQKENI. The CDR3 coding sequence is TGTGCCAGCTCACCAATTCGGCCAGGGGGCTCCTATAATTCACCCCTCCACTTT. This encodes CASSPIRPGGSYNSPLHF.